The 3 T cell receptor beta chains below were found in one sample sequenced in a study of shared clonotypes between healthy human individuals (dated by TCRdb to about 2020). CD8 naive samples consisted of CD45RO-negative cells that were positively selected for CCR7, yielding a CD45RA+CCR7+ population without TemRA cells. Preparation of the library involved the immunoSEQ multiplex PCR assay. In TCRdb, the immuneACCESS table is reduced to in-frame sequences with V and J assigned. These tables do not hold every clone; where another copy was compared, an unresolved V gene accounts for under half, and the others remain unexplained. For this sample there are just over 2,000,000 clones; about 95% appear just once. The ten largest clones add up to 1.1% of the sample. What was sequenced was naive CD8+ T cells sorted from blood. Explained via the paper, the cell subset or site label denotes: CD45RA+CCR7+. These receptors all stem from a man younger than 35 in good health.

The rearrangement joins TRBV5-1 to TRBJ2-1; D gene unclear. V was pared by 1 base and J by 5 bases, with 4 bases between. This CDR3 is built from 12 residues. Germline V gene sequence: CDR1 SGHRS, CDR2 YFSETQ. The CDR3 DNA reads TGCGCCAGCAGCTTGAACCACAATGAGCAGTTCTTC. This encodes CASSLNHNEQFF. The complete variable domain, with remaining parts taken from reference TRBV5-1 and TRBJ2-1, reads KAGVTQTPRYLIKTRGQQVTLSCSPISGHRSVSWYQQTPGQGLQFLFEYFSETQRNKGNFPGRFSGRQFSNSRSEMNVSTLELGDSALYLCASSLNHNEQFFGPGTRLTVL.

To note about this clone: Other DNA variants within this sample encode the same CDR3. The genes are TRBV19 and TRBJ2-7; D tentatively fits TRBD1 or TRBD2 (6 bases each). The germline V and J ends were trimmed by 2 bases and 2 bases, with 7 bases remaining between them. The CDR3 contains 13 residues. The V gene's germline CDR1 is LNHDA and CDR2 SQIVND (reference sequence). In nucleotides, the CDR3 is TGTGCCAGTAGTATACGGGGGCCCTACGAGCAGTACTTC. Translation gives CASSIRGPYEQYF.

This chain uses TRBV4-3 with TRBJ2-7; no clear D gene. Per the germline V gene, CDR1 is LGHNA and CDR2 is YSLEER. Trimming left V 1 base short and J 2 bases short, with 12 bases between. This CDR3 spans 15 amino acids. The CDR3 sequence: CASSQGQLPPYEQYF. Written as DNA, the CDR3 is TGCGCCAGCAGCCAAGGTCAGCTACCTCCCTACGAGCAGTACTTC.